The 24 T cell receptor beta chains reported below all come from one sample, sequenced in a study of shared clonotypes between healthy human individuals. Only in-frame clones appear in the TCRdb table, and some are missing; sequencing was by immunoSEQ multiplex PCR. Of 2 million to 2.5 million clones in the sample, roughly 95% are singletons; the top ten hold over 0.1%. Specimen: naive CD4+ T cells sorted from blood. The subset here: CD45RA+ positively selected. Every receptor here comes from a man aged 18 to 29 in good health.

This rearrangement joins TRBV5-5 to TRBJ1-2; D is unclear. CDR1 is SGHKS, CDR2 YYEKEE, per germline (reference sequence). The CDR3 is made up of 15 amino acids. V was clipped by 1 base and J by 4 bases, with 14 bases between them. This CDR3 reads CASSLFGSSGYGYTF. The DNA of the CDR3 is TGTGCCAGCAGCTTGTTTGGCAGTTCGGGCTATGGCTACACCTTC.

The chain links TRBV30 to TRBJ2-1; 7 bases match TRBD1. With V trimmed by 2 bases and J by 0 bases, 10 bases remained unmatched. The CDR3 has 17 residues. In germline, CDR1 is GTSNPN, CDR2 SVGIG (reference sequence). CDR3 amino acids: CAWSLFRDSASYNEQFF. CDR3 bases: TGTGCCTGGAGTTTATTTAGGGACAGCGCCTCCTACAATGAGCAGTTCTTC.

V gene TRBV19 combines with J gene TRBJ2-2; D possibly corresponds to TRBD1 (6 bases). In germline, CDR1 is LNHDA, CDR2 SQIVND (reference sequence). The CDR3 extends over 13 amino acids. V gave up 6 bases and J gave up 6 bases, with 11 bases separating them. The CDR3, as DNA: TGTGCCAGTAGAACACAGGGAGCCGGGGAGCTGTTTTTT. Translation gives CASRTQGAGELFF.

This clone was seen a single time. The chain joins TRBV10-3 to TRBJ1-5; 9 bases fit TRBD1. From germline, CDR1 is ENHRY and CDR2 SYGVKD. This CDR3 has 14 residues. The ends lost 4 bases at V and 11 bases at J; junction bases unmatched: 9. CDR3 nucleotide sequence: TGTGCCATCAGTGCCGGGACAGGGATAAAGGCCCAGCATTTT. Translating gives CAISAGTGIKAQHF.

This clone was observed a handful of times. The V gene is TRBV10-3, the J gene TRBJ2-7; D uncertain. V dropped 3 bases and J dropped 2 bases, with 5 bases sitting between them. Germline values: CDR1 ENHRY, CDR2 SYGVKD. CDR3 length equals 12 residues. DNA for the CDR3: TGTGCCATCAGTGATGGGGCCTACGAGCAGTACTTC. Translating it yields CAISDGAYEQYF.

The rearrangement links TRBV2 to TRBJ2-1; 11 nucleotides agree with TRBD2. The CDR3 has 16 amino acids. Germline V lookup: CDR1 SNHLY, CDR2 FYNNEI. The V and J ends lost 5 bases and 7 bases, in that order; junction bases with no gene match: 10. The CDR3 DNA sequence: TGTGCCAGCAGTCTGAGGATAGCGGGAGGGCCTAATGAGCAGTTCTTC. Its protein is CASSLRIAGGPNEQFF.

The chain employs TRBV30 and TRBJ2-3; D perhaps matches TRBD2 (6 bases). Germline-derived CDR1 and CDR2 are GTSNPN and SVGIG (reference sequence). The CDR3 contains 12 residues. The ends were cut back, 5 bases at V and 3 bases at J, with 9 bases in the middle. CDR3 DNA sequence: TGTGCCTGGGCGGGGCTTACAGATACGCAGTATTTT. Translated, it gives CAWAGLTDTQYF. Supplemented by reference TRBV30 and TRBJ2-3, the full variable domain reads SQTIHQWPATLVQPVGSPLSLECTVEGTSNPNLYWYRQAAGRGLQLLFYSVGIGQISSEVPQNLSASRPQDRQFILSSKKLLLSDSGFYLCAWAGLTDTQYFGPGTRLTVL.

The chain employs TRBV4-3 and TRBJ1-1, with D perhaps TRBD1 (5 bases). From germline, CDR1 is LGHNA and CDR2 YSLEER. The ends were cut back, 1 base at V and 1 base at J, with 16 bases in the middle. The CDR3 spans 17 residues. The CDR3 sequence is CASSQVWAGGANTEAFF. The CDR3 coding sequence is TGCGCCAGCAGCCAAGTTTGGGCAGGAGGGGCGAACACTGAAGCTTTCTTT.

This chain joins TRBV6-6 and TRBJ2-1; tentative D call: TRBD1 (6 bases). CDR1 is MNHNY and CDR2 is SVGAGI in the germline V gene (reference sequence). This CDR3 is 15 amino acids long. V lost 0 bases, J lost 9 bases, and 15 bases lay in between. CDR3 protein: CASSYSGDRSSEQFF. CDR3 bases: TGTGCCAGCAGTTACTCCGGAGACAGGTCCAGTGAGCAGTTCTTC.

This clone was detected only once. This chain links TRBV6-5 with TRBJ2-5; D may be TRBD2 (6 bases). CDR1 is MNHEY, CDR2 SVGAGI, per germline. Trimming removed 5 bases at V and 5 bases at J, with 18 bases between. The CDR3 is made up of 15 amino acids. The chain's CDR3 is CASSPPGFAGETQYF. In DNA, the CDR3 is TGTGCCAGCAGTCCACCGGGGTTCGCGGGGGAGACCCAGTACTTC.

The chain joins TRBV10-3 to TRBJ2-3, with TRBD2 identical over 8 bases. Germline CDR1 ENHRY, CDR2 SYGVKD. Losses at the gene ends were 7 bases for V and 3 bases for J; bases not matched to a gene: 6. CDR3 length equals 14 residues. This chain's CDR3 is CAIMRGAGTDTQYF. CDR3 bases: TGTGCCATCATGCGGGGGGCGGGTACAGATACGCAGTATTTT.

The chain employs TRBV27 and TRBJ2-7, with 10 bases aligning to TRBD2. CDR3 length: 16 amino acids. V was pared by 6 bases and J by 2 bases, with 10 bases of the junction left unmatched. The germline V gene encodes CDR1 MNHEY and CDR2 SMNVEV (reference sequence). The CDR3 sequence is CASSRRPAGGPYEQYF. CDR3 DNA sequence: TGTGCCAGCAGCCGACGTCCAGCGGGAGGGCCCTACGAGCAGTACTTC.

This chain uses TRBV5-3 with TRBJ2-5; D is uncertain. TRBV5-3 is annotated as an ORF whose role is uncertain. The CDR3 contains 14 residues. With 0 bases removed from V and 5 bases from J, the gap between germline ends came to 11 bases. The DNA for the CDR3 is TGTGCCAGAAGCTTGGTCAGTACTCTGGAGACCCAGTACTTC. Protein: CARSLVSTLETQYF.

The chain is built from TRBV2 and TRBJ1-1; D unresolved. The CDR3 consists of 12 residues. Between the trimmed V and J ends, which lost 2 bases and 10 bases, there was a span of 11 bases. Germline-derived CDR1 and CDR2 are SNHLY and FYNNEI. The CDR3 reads CASSEQQVGAFF. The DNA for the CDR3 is TGTGCCAGCAGTGAACAGCAGGTAGGAGCTTTCTTT. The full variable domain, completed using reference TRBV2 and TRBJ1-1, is EPEVTQTPSHQVTQMGQEVILRCVPISNHLYFYWYRQILGQKVEFLVSFYNNEISEKSEIFDDQFSVERPDGSNFTLKIRSTKLEDSAMYFCASSEQQVGAFFGQGTRLTVV.

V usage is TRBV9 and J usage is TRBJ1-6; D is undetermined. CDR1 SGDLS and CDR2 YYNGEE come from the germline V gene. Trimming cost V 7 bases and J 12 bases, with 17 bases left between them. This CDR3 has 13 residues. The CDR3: CASSTGPERPLHF. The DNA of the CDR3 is TGTGCCAGCTCGACCGGTCCTGAGAGACCCCTCCACTTT.

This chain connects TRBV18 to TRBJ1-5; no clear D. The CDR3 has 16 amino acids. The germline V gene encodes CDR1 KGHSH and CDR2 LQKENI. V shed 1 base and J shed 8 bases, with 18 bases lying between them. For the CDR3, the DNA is TGTGCCAGCTCACCACGGAACAGTGCGCTCCAGGAGCCCCAGCATTTT. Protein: CASSPRNSALQEPQHF.

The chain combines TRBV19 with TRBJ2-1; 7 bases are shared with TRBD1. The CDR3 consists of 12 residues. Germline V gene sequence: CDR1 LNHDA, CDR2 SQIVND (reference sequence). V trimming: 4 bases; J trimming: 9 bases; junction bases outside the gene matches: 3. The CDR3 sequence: CASSKTGFEQFF. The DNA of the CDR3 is TGTGCCAGTAGTAAGACAGGGTTTGAGCAGTTCTTC. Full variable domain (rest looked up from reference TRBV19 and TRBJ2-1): DGGITQSPKYLFRKEGQNVTLSCEQNLNHDAMYWYRQDPGQGLRLIYYSQIVNDFQKGDIAEGYSVSREKKESFPLTVTSAQKNPTAFYLCASSKTGFEQFFGPGTRLTVL.

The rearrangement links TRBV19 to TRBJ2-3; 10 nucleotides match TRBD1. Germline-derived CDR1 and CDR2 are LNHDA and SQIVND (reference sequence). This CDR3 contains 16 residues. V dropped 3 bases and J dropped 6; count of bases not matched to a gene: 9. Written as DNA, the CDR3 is TGTGCCAGTAGTATTTTTGGGACAGGGGAGTCGGATACGCAGTATTTT. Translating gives CASSIFGTGESDTQYF.

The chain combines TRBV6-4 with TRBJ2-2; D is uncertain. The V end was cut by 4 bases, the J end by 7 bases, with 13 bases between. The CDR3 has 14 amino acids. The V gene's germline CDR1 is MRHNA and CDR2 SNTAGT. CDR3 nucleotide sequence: TGTGCCAGCAGTGCGGTCCCCTCCCACGGGGAGCTGTTTTTT. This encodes CASSAVPSHGELFF.

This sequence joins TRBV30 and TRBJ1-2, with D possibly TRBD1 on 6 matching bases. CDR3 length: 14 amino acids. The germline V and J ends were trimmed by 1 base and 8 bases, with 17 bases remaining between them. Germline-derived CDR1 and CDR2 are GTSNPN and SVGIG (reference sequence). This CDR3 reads CAWSGSAGEGGYTF. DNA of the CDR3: TGTGCCTGGAGTGGCTCGGCAGGGGAAGGAGGCTACACCTTC. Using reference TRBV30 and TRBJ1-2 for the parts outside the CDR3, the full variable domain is SQTIHQWPATLVQPVGSPLSLECTVEGTSNPNLYWYRQAAGRGLQLLFYSVGIGQISSEVPQNLSASRPQDRQFILSSKKLLLSDSGFYLCAWSGSAGEGGYTFGSGTRLTVV.

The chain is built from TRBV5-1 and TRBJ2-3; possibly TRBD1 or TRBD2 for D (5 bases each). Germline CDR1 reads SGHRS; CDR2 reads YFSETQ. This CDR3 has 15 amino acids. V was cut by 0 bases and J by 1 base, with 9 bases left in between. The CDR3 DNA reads TGCGCCAGCAGCTTGGCGGGGCCTGGCACAGATACGCAGTATTTT. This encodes CASSLAGPGTDTQYF.

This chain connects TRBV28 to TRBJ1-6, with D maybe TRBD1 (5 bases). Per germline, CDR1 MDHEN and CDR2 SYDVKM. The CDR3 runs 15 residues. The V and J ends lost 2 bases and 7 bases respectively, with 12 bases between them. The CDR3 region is CASSLPGLGNSPLHF. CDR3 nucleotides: TGTGCCAGCAGTTTACCGGGGCTTGGGAATTCACCCCTCCACTTT.

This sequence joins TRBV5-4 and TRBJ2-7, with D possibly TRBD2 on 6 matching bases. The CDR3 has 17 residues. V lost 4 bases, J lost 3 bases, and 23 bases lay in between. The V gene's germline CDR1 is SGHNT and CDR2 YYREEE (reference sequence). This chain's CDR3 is CASSRGLYNVPGYEQYF. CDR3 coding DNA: TGTGCCAGCAGCAGGGGACTCTACAATGTACCTGGCTACGAGCAGTACTTC.

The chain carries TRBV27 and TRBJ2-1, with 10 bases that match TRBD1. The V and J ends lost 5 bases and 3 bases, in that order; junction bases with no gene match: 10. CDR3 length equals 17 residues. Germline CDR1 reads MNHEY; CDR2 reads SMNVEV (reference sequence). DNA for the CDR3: TGTGCCAGCAGTCGACGCTCCGGGACAGGGGACTACAATGAGCAGTTCTTC. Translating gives CASSRRSGTGDYNEQFF.